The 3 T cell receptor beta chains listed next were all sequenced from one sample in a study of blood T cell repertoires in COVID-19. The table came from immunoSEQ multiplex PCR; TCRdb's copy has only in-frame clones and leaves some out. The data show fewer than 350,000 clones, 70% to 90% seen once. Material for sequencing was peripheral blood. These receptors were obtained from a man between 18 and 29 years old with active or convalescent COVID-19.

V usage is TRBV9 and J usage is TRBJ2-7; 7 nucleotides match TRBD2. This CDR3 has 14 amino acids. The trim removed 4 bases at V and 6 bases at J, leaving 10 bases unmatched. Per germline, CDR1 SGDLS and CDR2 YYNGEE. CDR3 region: CASSRGVAAPEQYF. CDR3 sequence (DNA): TGTGCCAGCAGCCGGGGGGTAGCGGCTCCCGAGCAGTACTTC.

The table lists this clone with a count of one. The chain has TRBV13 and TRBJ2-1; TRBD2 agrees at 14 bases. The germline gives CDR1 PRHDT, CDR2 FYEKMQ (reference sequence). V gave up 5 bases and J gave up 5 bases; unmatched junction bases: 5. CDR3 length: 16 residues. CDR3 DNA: TGTGCCAGCAGCACCCCGACTAGCGGGGGGGACAATGAGCAGTTCTTC. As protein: CASSTPTSGGDNEQFF.

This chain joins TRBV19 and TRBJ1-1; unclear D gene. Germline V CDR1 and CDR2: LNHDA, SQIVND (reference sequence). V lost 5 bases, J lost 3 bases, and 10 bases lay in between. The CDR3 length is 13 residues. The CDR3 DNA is TGTGCCAGTAGTTTCTTGGGCGACACTGAAGCTTTCTTT. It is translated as CASSFLGDTEAFF.